This T cell receptor (beta chain) came from a study of OX40 agonist ivuxolimab in advanced cancers. Across the whole study: All patients had ivuxolimab intravenously every 2 weeks at 0.01 to 10 mg/kg. Among those treated, three patients had partial responses, one with hepatocellular carcinoma and two with cutaneous melanoma. Study-wide results and caveats: Expanded clones were, on average, more numerous among CD8+ T cells than CD4+.

The table lists this clone with a few counts. Its antigen is currently unknown. In the same sample, other DNA sequences code for this CDR3. The assay was immunoSEQ multiplex PCR, and TCRdb's table has in-frame clones only and misses some. This table has about 60,000 clones, about four fifths appearing once. Germline lookup yields CDR1 SQVTM and CDR2 ANQGSEA. Trimming cost V 4 bases and J 1 base; bases outside gene matches: 2. The CDR3 totals 13 residues. The clonotype originates from an adult with an advanced solid tumor such as melanoma, head and neck, liver or kidney cancer. The sample consisted of CD4+ or CD8+ T cells sorted from blood, taken in a trial of the OX40 agonist ivuxolimab. The gene calls are TRBV29-1 and TRBJ1-1; 8 positions match TRBD1. CDR3: CSVVTGGNTEAFF. The CDR3 bases are TGCAGCGTTGTAACAGGGGGGAACACTGAAGCTTTCTTT.